The 5 T cell receptor beta chains listed next were all sequenced from one sample in a study of cytomegalovirus exposure and HLA in healthy donors (dated by TCRdb to about 2017). The library relied on the immunoSEQ multiplex PCR assay. The multiplex PCR relied on a mix of 60 forward primers for TCR Vbeta segments and 13 reverse primers for TCR Jbeta segments. The source is immuneACCESS, and TCRdb retained only in-frame sequences with V and J called. Part of the clones is not carried over; for the studies checked, unresolved V genes explain less than half of this, and the remainder is unexplained. This sample is represented by under 200,000 clones; 65% to 90% of them were singletons. The ten largest make up around 0.31% of the sample. Sequencing was carried out using PBMCs. These receptors were obtained from a woman aged 25 to 45 in good health and CMV-seronegative.

The V gene is TRBV7-9, the J gene TRBJ2-2; D is ambiguous. The length of the CDR3 is 15 residues. Germline V gene lookup returns CDR1 SEHNR and CDR2 FQNEAQ (reference sequence). Trimming stripped 0 bases from V and 0 bases from J, with 5 bases between. CDR3 nucleotides: TGTGCCAGCAGCTTAGCCGCTACGAACACCGGGGAGCTGTTTTTT. Translation gives CASSLAATNTGELFF.

The chain carries TRBV7-9 and TRBJ1-2; weak D call: TRBD1 (6 bases). Germline V gene lookup returns CDR1 SEHNR and CDR2 FQNEAQ (reference sequence). V was shortened by 0 bases and J by 9 bases, with 23 bases between the two germline ends. This CDR3 is built from 17 residues. The CDR3 coding sequence is TGTGCCAGCAGCTTAGCTGCGGCAGGGGCCTCTTACGGCAGCTACACCTTC. This codes for CASSLAAAGASYGSYTF.

The J gene is TRBJ2-3, the V gene TRBV5-1; D not certain. Per the germline V gene, CDR1 is SGHRS and CDR2 is YFSETQ. V lost 4 bases, J lost 2 bases, and 8 bases lay in between. This CDR3 contains 13 residues. The CDR3 nucleotides read TGCGCCAGCAGCCCCGAGCACACAGATACGCAGTATTTT. It translates to CASSPEHTDTQYF.

The rearrangement uses TRBV19 and TRBJ2-2; 7 bases are shared with TRBD1. CDR1 LNHDA and CDR2 SQIVND come from the germline V gene (reference sequence). The CDR3 consists of 17 residues. The junction had 13 bases not matched to a gene; V was cut back by 5 bases and J by 4 bases. The CDR3 protein is CASSRGSGQVGTGELFF. The CDR3 region has the DNA TGTGCCAGTAGTCGGGGTTCTGGACAGGTCGGCACCGGGGAGCTGTTTTTT.

This chain connects TRBV19 to TRBJ1-1, with unresolved D. The CDR3 spans 13 residues. Trimming stripped 3 bases from V and 4 bases from J, with 9 bases between. Germline lookup yields CDR1 LNHDA and CDR2 SQIVND (reference sequence). The CDR3 region is CASSIRIGTEAFF. The CDR3 nucleotides read TGTGCCAGTAGTATCAGGATCGGCACTGAAGCTTTCTTT.